There are many counts of the clone carrying this TCR beta chain. Antigen: not known. The CDR3 runs 16 residues. CDR1 and CDR2 from the germline V gene are GTSNPN and SVGIG (reference sequence). The trim removed 4 bases at V and 2 bases at J, leaving 12 bases unmatched. It was uncontrolled infection, other autoimmune disease, pregnancy or lactation that excluded patients. Any symptoms of ophthalmopathy came after the first hyperthyroidism diagnosis, from which the blood sample dates. The authors took PBMCs from roughly 10 ml fresh peripheral blood. These data come from a study of T cells in Graves' hyperthyroidism and ophthalmopathy. It was RNA transcripts that yielded the amplified TCR beta CDR3 regions. Researchers ran a first-round RT-PCR on the TCR CDR3 using the HTBI primer set. One entry per CDR3 protein, called by TCRdb with MiXCR from the multiplex PCR reads. The sample holds about 580,000 distinct CDR3 sequences, about 15% seen once.

The study, taken as a whole, reports: Ophthalmopathy cases were set apart from stable hyperthyroidism by a 13 V-J model.

This TCR came from a woman under 40 with Graves' hyperthyroidism that later progressed to Graves' ophthalmopathy. V is TRBV30 and J is TRBJ1-1, with 8 bases fitting TRBD1. Specimen: blood. The CDR3 DNA reads as TGTGCCTGGACTCCCAGTTCGGGACAGGCTAACACTGAAGCTTTCTTT. The encoded protein is CAWTPSSGQANTEAFF.